The text below deals with one T cell receptor (beta chain). What it recognizes is unknown. This sample was taken from a study of OX40 agonist ivuxolimab in advanced cancers. Study-wide results and limits: CD4+ T cells averaged fewer expanded clones than CD8+ T cells. CD4+ and CD8+ blood T cells expanded clonally by week 6 at 0.1 to 3.0 mg/kg. Normalized T-cell clonal expansion was also low in a subset of nonresponders.

The assay was immunoSEQ multiplex PCR, and TCRdb's table has in-frame clones only and misses some. This sample has roughly 81,000 clones; 88% occur once, and the top ten carry around 0.5%. V was pared by 0 bases and J by 4 bases, with 12 bases between. This CDR3 has 15 amino acids. Germline values: CDR1 SGHKS, CDR2 YYEKEE (reference sequence). This chain links TRBV5-5 with TRBJ2-3; D is unclear. The TCR comes from an adult with an advanced solid tumor such as melanoma, head and neck, liver or kidney cancer. The sample was CD4+ or CD8+ T cells sorted from blood, taken in a trial of the OX40 agonist ivuxolimab. For the CDR3, the DNA is TGTGCCAGCAGCTTGGGCAGAGTCAGTTCAGATACGCAGTATTTT. Translation: CASSLGRVSSDTQYF.